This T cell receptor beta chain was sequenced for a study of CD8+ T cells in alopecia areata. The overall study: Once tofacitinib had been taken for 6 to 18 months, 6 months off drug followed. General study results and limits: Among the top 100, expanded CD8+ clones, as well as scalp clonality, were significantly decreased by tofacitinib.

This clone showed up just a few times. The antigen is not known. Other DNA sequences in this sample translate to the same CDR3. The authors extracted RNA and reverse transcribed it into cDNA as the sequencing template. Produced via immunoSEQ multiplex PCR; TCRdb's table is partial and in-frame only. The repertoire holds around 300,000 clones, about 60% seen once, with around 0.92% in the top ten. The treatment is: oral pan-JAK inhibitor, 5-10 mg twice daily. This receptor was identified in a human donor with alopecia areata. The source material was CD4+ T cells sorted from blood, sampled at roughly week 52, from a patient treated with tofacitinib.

Here the CDR3 DNA reads TGCGCCAGCAGCTTGCACTCTGGAAACACCATATATTTT. It encodes CASSLHSGNTIYF. This chain links TRBV5-1 with TRBJ1-3; D ambiguous. The CDR3 is 13 residues long. V lost 1 base and J 0 bases, leaving 2 bases between the germline ends. Germline CDR1 and CDR2: SGHRS and YFSETQ.